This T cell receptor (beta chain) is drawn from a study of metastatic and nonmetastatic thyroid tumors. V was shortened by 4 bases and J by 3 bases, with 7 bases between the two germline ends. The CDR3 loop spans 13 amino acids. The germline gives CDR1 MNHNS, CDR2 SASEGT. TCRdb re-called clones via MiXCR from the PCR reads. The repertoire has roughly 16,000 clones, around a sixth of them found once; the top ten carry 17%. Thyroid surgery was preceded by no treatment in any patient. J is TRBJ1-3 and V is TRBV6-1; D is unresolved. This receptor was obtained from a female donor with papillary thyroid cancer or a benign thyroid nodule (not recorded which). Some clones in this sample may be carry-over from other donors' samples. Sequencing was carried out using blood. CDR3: CASSAEGGNTIYF. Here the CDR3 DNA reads TGTGCCAGCAGTGCGGAGGGTGGAAACACCATATATTTT.